This TCR beta chain was identified in a study of cytomegalovirus exposure and HLA in healthy donors. Germline assignment: CDR1 LNHNV and CDR2 YYDKDF (reference sequence). V was clipped by 4 bases and J by 3 bases, with 13 bases between them. This CDR3 has 15 residues. PCR was performed using 60 Vbeta and 13 Jbeta primers. Data came from immunoSEQ multiplex PCR; TCRdb stores just in-frame clones and leaves some out. The sample yields 150,000 to 200,000 clones, 65% to 80% seen once. Sequencing used PBMCs. This sequence joins TRBV15 and TRBJ2-1; a weak D match, TRBD2 (6 bases). The sequence came from a man in his forties in good health and CMV-seronegative. The CDR3 sequence: CATSKGGAIYNEQFF. Here the CDR3 DNA reads TGTGCCACCAGCAAGGGCGGGGCGATCTACAATGAGCAGTTCTTC. Supplemented by reference TRBV15 and TRBJ2-1, the full variable domain reads DAMVIQNPRYQVTQFGKPVTLSCSQTLNHNVMYWYQQKSSQAPKLLFHYYDKDFNNEADTPDNFQSRRPNTSFCFLDIRSPGLGDTAMYLCATSKGGAIYNEQFFGPGTRLTVL.